This T cell receptor (beta chain) was observed in a study of blood T cell repertoires in COVID-19. Overall study context: Whether acute or convalescent, the COVID-19 samples came from the United States, Italy and Spain. Sources were T cells, B-cell-depleted T cells, or PBMCs; the material itself was cDNA or gDNA.

The assay was immunoSEQ multiplex PCR, and TCRdb's table has in-frame clones only and misses some. The data hold about 12,000 clones, with 60% to 75% observed a single time. CDR1 and CDR2 (germline): SGHNT, YENEEA. V gave up 5 bases and J gave up 8 bases; unmatched junction bases: 9. The CDR3 extends over 15 amino acids. Input material: peripheral blood. The gene calls are TRBV11-3 and TRBJ2-1; TRBD1 aligns across 10 bases. The receptor was derived from a man in his 60s with COVID-19, enrolled during active disease. CDR3 amino acids: CASSERTGGEDEQFF. The CDR3 DNA is TGTGCCAGCAGCGAACGGACAGGGGGAGAGGATGAGCAGTTCTTC.